This TCR beta chain appears in the sequencing data of a study of blood T cell repertoires in COVID-19. About the study: The United States, Italy and Spain supplied acute and convalescent COVID-19 samples.

Here immunoSEQ multiplex PCR was the method, and the copy in TCRdb shows in-frame clones only, minus some. The sample lists fewer than 200,000 clones, about 80% occurring once. Sequences were obtained from peripheral blood. The sequence came from a man aged 60-69 years with acute or convalescent COVID-19.

The chain's CDR3 is CASNQGANSPLHF. The CDR3 DNA follows: TGCGCCAGCAACCAGGGGGCTAATTCACCCCTCCACTTT. The V and J genes are TRBV10-2 and TRBJ1-6; 8 nucleotides line up with TRBD1. The CDR3 is 13 amino acids. The germline V gene encodes CDR1 WSHSY and CDR2 SAAADI. The V gene end was trimmed by 7 bases and the J gene end by 6 bases; junction bases not matched to a gene: 2.